A selection of T cell receptor beta chains follows, all from one sample in a study of PD-L1 blockade in urothelial cancer. Assay used: immunoSEQ multiplex PCR; TCRdb lists only in-frame clones, some missing. The sample records 90,000 or so clones, around 91% being singletons. Sequenced here: PBMCs, sampled around atezolizumab (anti-PD-L1) treatment. The source of these receptors is a man aged 60-69 years with urothelial cancer. CDR3s include the opening cysteine and the closing phenylalanine or tryptophan. The order of the fields is clone size, V gene, J gene, CDR3 protein. Expanded clones are given a class, and other clones once, few, many or no size at all.

clone_size: NA; v_call: TRBV5-5; j_call: TRBJ1-3; cdr3_aa: CASSLATGGTNTIYF
clone_size: NA; v_call: TRBV19; j_call: TRBJ1-4; cdr3_aa: CATRSGGAGNEKLFF
clone_size: NA; v_call: TRBV4-1; j_call: TRBJ1-2; cdr3_aa: CASSLNDRGGYYGYTF
clone_size: NA; v_call: TRBV4-3; j_call: TRBJ1-6; cdr3_aa: CASSQDGRVRGNSPLHF
clone_size: NA; v_call: TRBV11-3; j_call: TRBJ2-5; cdr3_aa: CASSSGPRETQYF
clone_size: NA; v_call: TRBV23-1; j_call: TRBJ2-1; cdr3_aa: CASSQTPCGTGLINEQFF
clone_size: once; v_call: TRBV6-4; j_call: TRBJ1-1; cdr3_aa: CASSDRAGGDTEAFF
clone_size: NA; v_call: TRBV6-4; j_call: TRBJ1-3; cdr3_aa: CASSDPPGGNTAPSGNTIYF
clone_size: NA; v_call: TRBV19; j_call: TRBJ2-5; cdr3_aa: CASSRLAGGETQYF
clone_size: NA; v_call: TRBV6-1; j_call: TRBJ2-7; cdr3_aa: CASNTRDRGTYEQYF
clone_size: NA; v_call: TRBV9; j_call: TRBJ2-3; cdr3_aa: CASSVAGGLRDTQYF
clone_size: NA; v_call: TRBV14; j_call: TRBJ2-5; cdr3_aa: CASSPITGGGETQYF